This TCR beta chain was documented in a study of shared clonotypes between healthy human individuals. Study results and caveats: The study found roughly 5.3% of naive CD4 clonotypes shared across a handful of donors.

CDR1 and CDR2 (germline): SGHTA, FQGTGA. With 5 bases clipped from V and 3 bases from J, the junction kept 13 bases outside the gene matches. The CDR3 runs to 16 residues. Only Caucasian adults living in Nashville, Tennessee served as donors. Researchers partitioned CD4+ cells into CD45RA+ naive and CD45RA-negative memory subsets. Notes on this clone: Antigen unknown.

Under the authors' procedure: ImmunoSEQ output held junction-only sequences without quality scores, so filtering differed. The method was immunoSEQ multiplex PCR; TCRdb's version includes in-frame clones alone and lacks a portion of them. D and trimming come from the DNA, and the V and J calls and clone size come from that table. Of roughly 1 million clones in the sample, roughly 74% are singletons; the top ten hold approximately 0.5%. The sequenced material came from memory CD4+ T cells from PBMCs. Sample subset: CD45RA-negative fraction. The chain is built from TRBV7-3 and TRBJ2-7, with TRBD1 identical over 7 bases. This receptor was identified in a man in his late teens or twenties in good health. Some clones in this sample may be carry-over from other donors' samples. The CDR3 nucleotides are TGTGCCAGCAGCCCGAACCCCGGGACAGCTTTCTACGAGCAGTACTTC. This encodes CASSPNPGTAFYEQYF.